This entry is about one T cell receptor (beta chain). Its antigen is still unknown. Within one base of it there is no much larger clone, and no base qualities were kept. V and J lose 5 bases and 4 bases, and a span of 15 bases separates them. Including the terminal cysteine and phenylalanine, the CDR3 comprises 15 residues. This entry keeps only the CDR3 DNA: 45 bases, framed from base 1. CDR1 and CDR2 are drawn from the germline V gene (reference sequence): MNHNY, SVGAGI. The cohort was made up of 666 healthy bone marrow donors. At the time of sampling, every cohort member was nominally healthy, though immune exposures that went unrecorded were likely present. The donor was CMV seropositive and was included in the group of 270 or so seropositive cohort members. Each donor provided a peripheral blood sample, and peripheral blood mononuclear cells were used for TCR beta sequencing. Genomic DNA was extracted from the blood cell samples with the Qiagen DNeasy Blood Extraction Kit.

Library creation used the immunoSEQ multiplex PCR assay. For the multiplex PCR, a mixture combining 60 forward primers for TCR Vbeta segments and 13 reverse primers for TCR Jbeta segments was used. Amplification of the CDR3 region of rearranged TCR beta genes was performed with a multiplex PCR assay on genomic DNA. On the Illumina HiSeq System, the amplified TCR beta libraries were sequenced as 87-base-pair reads. As for the authors' bioinformatics: In a later analysis, some 80 million unique TCR beta chains were counted across the 650 to 750 repertoires, and around 10 million of these chains were shared by at least two donors. Raw reads were error-corrected and collapsed into unique sequences by a nearest-neighbor algorithm in which closely related sequences were merged to remove PCR and sequencing errors. To assign V, D and J gene segments, CDR3 sequences were aligned to IMGT reference sequences. For a sequence to be retained, a match of at least six nucleotides was required to both a V gene segment and a J gene segment. A rearrangement was called productive if the CDR3 had no stop codons and remained in frame with V and J, and every other rearrangement was called non-productive. Following IMGT convention, CDR3 was defined as the stretch from the second conserved V-encoded cysteine up to the conserved J-encoded phenylalanine. In an earlier analysis of roughly 610 of the donors, sequences lacking an unambiguous match to a single V gene segment were excluded. An earlier analysis of 450 to 650 of the donors called V segments functional above 56.7% productive rearrangements and segregating when the between-donor standard deviation exceeded 5%. A statistical classification framework was developed to diagnose cytomegalovirus status using the catalog of TCR beta chain sequences. A later analysis assigned V and J genes by comparing TCR nucleotide sequences with IMGT/GENE-DB human TR gene sequences. A later analysis assigned CDR3 sequences and most-parsimonious VDJ recombination scenarios with the TCRdist pipeline. In a later analysis, every TCR beta chain was defined by the combination of its CDR3 amino acid sequence and its V-gene family, and reads without a unique V-gene family were dropped. A later analysis removed 600 or so highly shared, low-generation-probability nucleotide sequences to deal with suspected cross-contamination and a sequencing artifact. A later analysis calculated a clonal expansion index for each public chain from normalized within-repertoire ranks of inferred template counts. In a later analysis, generation probabilities were computed using a VDJ recombination model fitted to out-of-frame rearrangements, and the results were checked against IGoR. In a later analysis, TCR-TCR, TCR-HLA and TCR-CMV co-occurrence was scored with hypergeometric tests, and a repertoire-size bias correction was applied to TCR pairs. To estimate false discovery rates, a later analysis permuted the HLA or CMV assignments 20 times. In a later analysis, co-occurring TCRs were grouped using DBSCAN, with TCRdist sequence similarity added in when clustering inside HLA-allele-positive subsets. Repertoires with fewer than 30,000 or more than 120,000 public chains, plus five repertoires with anomalous nucleotide sharing, were excluded from co-occurrence clustering. The clones in this table, taken by TCRdb from immuneACCESS, are in-frame only. Not every clone is retained; where verified, under half of the shortfall comes from an unresolved V gene, and the cause of the rest is unknown. V and J calls and clone size are given by that table; D and trimming were obtained from the DNA. Here the sample has about 200,000 clones; roughly 81% occur a single time. Approximately 2.1% of the sample lies in the top ten.

The sample comes from a study of cytomegalovirus exposure and HLA in healthy donors (dated by TCRdb to about 2017). General notes on the study: In an earlier analysis of 587 of the donors, approximately 300 Gb of sequence data and 100 million or so unique TCR beta sequences from 150 million to 200 million T cells were reported. Every repertoire in the discovery cohort had been generated on one and the same sequencing platform. Alongside the repertoire data, information on donor age, sex, ethnicity and CMV serostatus was compiled. Among some 410 genotyped donors of the cohort, an average of approximately 240,000 unique TCR beta nucleotide sequences was sequenced per donor, of which about 20% were non-productive. Of the roughly 390 genotyped donors, 65% to 90% were placed in the genetic ancestry cluster associated with self-reported Caucasian donors. The study profiled the T cell repertoires of hundreds of subjects by immunosequencing and related them to cytomegalovirus serostatus. Roughly 5 DR-DQ haplotypes were treated as single units for association and clustering because of strong linkage in the cohort. The number of donors typed differed by locus, with roughly 620-630 for A, B, C, DRB1 and DQB1, roughly 520 for DQA1, over 600 for DPA1, and 472 for DPB1. An earlier analysis of 587 of the donors applied high-throughput TCR beta sequencing to assess whether each TCR beta V gene segment acted as functional or pseudogenic. High-throughput TCR immunosequencing, statistical association of individual TCRs with disease status, and machine learning were combined to predict cytomegalovirus infection status. About 280 gigabases of sequencing data and 70 million to 95 million unique TCR sequences made up an early release that covered several hundred HLA-typed donors. Genome-wide SNP genotypes for about 65% of the roughly 670 donors were used in a later genetic analysis, which treated that subset as a discovery cohort. In a later analysis, previously published TCR beta repertoires from 666 donors were re-analyzed and high-resolution HLA genotyping was added so that TCR occurrence patterns could be studied. Along with the roughly 700-subject first cohort, a separate validation cohort of some 130 different subjects was used. Both class I and class II loci were covered by HLA typing, at four-digit resolution. The aim of the study was to test whether cataloging public T cell receptors could identify signatures of past pathogen exposure. In the later analysis, no new phenotypic data were used to find candidate immune exposures; instead, reliance was placed on TCR beta sequences and their occurrence across donors. Overall results and qualifications from the work: Sequencing depth was assumed to be roughly uniform across donors in the presence/absence analyses, though that assumption may not hold. According to a later analysis, TCR association rates differed among HLA loci, with DRB1 alleles showing the most associated TCRs and HLA-C alleles showing the fewest. The study listed 150 to 200 TCR beta chains as associated with cytomegalovirus. In a later analysis, over 15,000 TCR beta sequences were associated with specific HLA alleles at a false discovery rate of 0.05. In an earlier analysis of a few hundred of the donors, most TCR beta V segments were observed in productive rearrangements about 90% or about 30% of the time, broadly matching IMGT annotations. It was suggested by the authors that the approach could potentially be generalized to other disease states and immunological phenotypes. Because some donors lacked HLA typing at each locus, the association tests relied only on the typed subset. Correlated functional status among segregating V segments might be attributable to linkage disequilibrium, but an unknown experimental factor could not be ruled out. Several of the top co-occurrence clusters appeared to be linked to parvovirus B19, influenza, CMV and Epstein-Barr virus, according to a later analysis. In vitro tests confirmed that a few of the cytomegalovirus-associated TCR beta chains recognize cytomegalovirus antigens. The only immune exposure information available for the cohort was CMV serostatus. In both the original and validation cohorts, the classifier was reported to diagnose cytomegalovirus status with high specificity and sensitivity. V-gene and J-gene trimming of TCR beta chains was associated with a missense DCLRE1C variant in a later genetic analysis, and the association was replicated in an independent cohort. Most CMV-associated TCR beta chains appeared to be HLA-restricted in a later analysis, and the HLA associations seemed to be driven largely by CMV exposure. A further reported finding was that TCR beta sequences accurately predicted the HLA-A and HLA-B alleles for most subjects in the first cohort. A later analysis found that HLA-associated TCR beta chains were more clonally expanded and had lower generation probabilities than equally common non-associated chains. Only TCR beta chains were sequenced in this cohort, and the absence of alpha or paired-chain data limited detectable features. When HLA alleles, especially DR and DQ, strongly co-occurred, TCR associations were difficult to assign to individual alleles. Because counts were too low, fewer than 20 rarely observed V segments, including chromosome 9 orphons, were excluded from the earlier analysis of around 590 of the donors. Compared with the 666-donor mean, donors in an Asian-associated ancestry cluster had fewer N-insertions in productive TCRs, according to a later genetic analysis. A cluster of highly shared sequence variants was judged likely to be a technical artifact of the sequencing pipeline. Across donors, most TCR sequences were observed very rarely, whereas some public TCRs were present in many individuals. The 87-base-pair reads could not distinguish some IMGT-functional V segments, including TRBV6-2 and TRBV6-3, so those segments were excluded.

Sequencing used PBMCs. The V and J genes are TRBV6-6 and TRBJ2-1; the D gene is perhaps TRBD2, on 6 matching bases. This TCR derives from a woman aged 30 to 39 in good health and CMV-seropositive. The DNA is as follows: TGTGCCAGCAGTCTCCGGGACCGGGGGTACAATGAGCAGTTCTTC. This is translated as CASSLRDRGYNEQFF.